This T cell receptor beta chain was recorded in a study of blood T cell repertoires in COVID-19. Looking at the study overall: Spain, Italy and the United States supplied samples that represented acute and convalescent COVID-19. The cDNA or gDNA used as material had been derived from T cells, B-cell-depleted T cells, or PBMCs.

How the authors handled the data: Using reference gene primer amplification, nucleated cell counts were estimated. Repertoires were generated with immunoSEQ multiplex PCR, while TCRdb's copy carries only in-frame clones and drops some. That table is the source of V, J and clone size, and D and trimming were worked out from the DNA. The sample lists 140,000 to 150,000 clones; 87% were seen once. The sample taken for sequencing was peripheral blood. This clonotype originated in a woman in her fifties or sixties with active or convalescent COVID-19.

CDR3 sequence: CASSPRPQVKEPNYGYTF. As DNA, the CDR3 is TGTGCCAGCAGCCCACGGCCCCAGGTTAAAGAACCTAACTATGGCTACACCTTC. This chain connects TRBV9 to TRBJ1-2; D uncertain. CDR1 and CDR2 (germline): SGDLS, YYNGEE. This CDR3 is 18 amino acids long. V was cut by 4 bases and J by 0 bases, with 22 bases left in between.